Below are 25 T cell receptor beta chains sequenced from a single sample in a study of shared clonotypes between healthy human individuals (dated by TCRdb to 2019 to 2021). For the CD8 naive samples, CD45RO-negative cells were positively selected for CCR7, yielding a CD45RA+CCR7+ population from which TemRA cells were excluded. The receptor library was made with the immunoSEQ multiplex PCR assay. The table comes from immuneACCESS by way of TCRdb, which keeps in-frame sequences with V and J called. Part of the clones is missing from these tables; in studies checked, under half for an unresolved V gene and the rest for unknown reasons. Across this sample there are millions of clones, with roughly 95% seen only once. Of the sample, 1% to 1.3% is held by the ten largest clones. What was sequenced was naive CD8+ T cells sorted from blood. This sample's cell subset or site label indicates: CD45RA+CCR7+. The receptors here all came from a man aged 18 to 29 in good health.

The chain carries TRBV20-1 and TRBJ2-7; D call uncertain. CDR1 is DFQATT and CDR2 is SNEGSKA in the germline V gene (reference sequence). The CDR3 totals 11 residues. V was clipped by 3 bases and J by 6 bases, with 9 bases between them. CDR3 sequence: CSARGTGEQYF. CDR3 nucleotides: TGCAGTGCTAGGGGTACCGGCGAGCAGTACTTC.

The chain joins TRBV4-2 to TRBJ2-3, with D perhaps being TRBD1 or TRBD2 (6 bases each). Germline CDR1 LGHNA, CDR2 YNFKEQ. This CDR3 contains 16 residues. Trimming took 0 bases from V and 2 from J, leaving 12 bases between them. The CDR3: CASSQDLGGLTDTQYF. The DNA for the CDR3 is TGTGCCAGCAGCCAAGATCTAGGGGGACTCACAGATACGCAGTATTTT.

V usage is TRBV6-5 and J usage is TRBJ2-2; 7 positions agree with TRBD2. The CDR3 length is 15 residues. Germline CDR1 and CDR2: MNHEY and SVGAGI. Losses at the gene ends were 8 bases for V and 5 bases for J; bases not matched to a gene: 11. CDR3: CASGSGTTWTGELFF. DNA for the CDR3: TGTGCCAGCGGGAGCGGGACTACGTGGACCGGGGAGCTGTTTTTT.

This rearrangement joins TRBV7-9 to TRBJ2-5; D might be TRBD1 (5 bases). Germline V gene lookup returns CDR1 SEHNR and CDR2 FQNEAQ (reference sequence). Trimming shortened V by 3 bases and J by 0 bases, and 11 bases separated the two germline ends. The CDR3 spans 15 residues. CDR3 in DNA: TGTGCCAGCAGCTTTGCGGCACAGGACCAAGAGACCCAGTACTTC. Amino acid sequence: CASSFAAQDQETQYF. Filled out from reference TRBV7-9 and TRBJ2-5, the complete variable domain reads DTGVSQNPRHKITKRGQNVTFRCDPISEHNRLYWYRQTLGQGPEFLTYFQNEAQLEKSRLLSDRFSAERPKGSFSTLEIQRTEQGDSAMYLCASSFAAQDQETQYFGPGTRLLVL.

This chain joins TRBV6-5 and TRBJ1-5; 8 positions match TRBD1. The CDR3 totals 14 residues. V lost 6 bases to trimming and J lost 8 bases; unmatched junction nucleotides: 9. Germline CDR1 reads MNHEY; CDR2 reads SVGAGI. The CDR3 reads CASSPDRDYEPQHF. DNA for the CDR3: TGTGCCAGCAGCCCGGACAGGGACTACGAGCCCCAGCATTTT.

The chain combines TRBV28 with TRBJ2-1; 8 positions match TRBD2. Losses at the gene ends were 5 bases for V and 4 bases for J; bases not matched to a gene: 10. The CDR3 loop spans 16 amino acids. Germline V gives CDR1 MDHEN, CDR2 SYDVKM. The CDR3 DNA reads TGTGCCAGCAGTCAGACCCGGGGGGGGCGATACAATGAGCAGTTCTTC. It yields the protein CASSQTRGGRYNEQFF. Based on the CDR3 plus reference TRBV28 and TRBJ2-1, the full variable domain is DVKVTQSSRYLVKRTGEKVFLECVQDMDHENMFWYRQDPGLGLRLIYFSYDVKMKEKGDIPEGYSVSREKKERFSLILESASTNQTSMYLCASSQTRGGRYNEQFFGPGTRLTVL.

This clone was found once. The V and J genes are TRBV5-6 and TRBJ1-1, with D uncertain. The germline gives CDR1 SGHDT, CDR2 YYEEEE. The ends were cut back, 3 bases at V and 3 bases at J, with 18 bases in the middle. The CDR3 totals 16 residues. CDR3 sequence reads: CASSWSRPGWDTEAFF. The CDR3 nucleotides read TGTGCCAGCAGCTGGTCCCGGCCCGGCTGGGACACTGAAGCTTTCTTT. The full variable domain, with the rest looked up from reference TRBV5-6 and TRBJ1-1, is DAGVTQSPTHLIKTRGQQVTLRCSPKSGHDTVSWYQQALGQGPQFIFQYYEEEERQRGNFPDRFSGHQFPNYSSELNVNALLLGDSALYLCASSWSRPGWDTEAFFGQGTRLTVV.

This clone was counted a single time. The V call is TRBV18, the J call TRBJ2-1; tentative D call: TRBD2 (6 bases). V shed 5 bases and J shed 1 base, with 9 bases lying between them. Germline assignment: CDR1 KGHSH and CDR2 LQKENI. The CDR3 is 14 amino acids. This CDR3 is CASSGRESYNEQFF. The CDR3 nucleotides are TGTGCCAGCTCAGGACGGGAGTCCTACAATGAGCAGTTCTTC.

This sequence joins TRBV4-3 and TRBJ1-2; the D gene is possibly TRBD1 (5 bases). The V end lost 4 bases, the J end lost 7 bases, and 19 bases lay between the germline ends. The CDR3 totals 15 residues. The germline CDR1 and CDR2 sequences are LGHNA and YSLEER. CDR3 DNA: TGCGCCAGCAGCCCCGGGACTCCTGTTCTGGGTGGCTACACCTTC. Its translation is CASSPGTPVLGGYTF.

V usage is TRBV14 and J usage is TRBJ2-7, with 8 bases matching TRBD1. Germline loops: CDR1 SGHDN, CDR2 FVKESK. Trimming removed 3 bases from V and 0 bases from J; junction bases left unmatched: 4. The CDR3 is 15 amino acids. CDR3 region: CASSHGQGSSYEQYF. In DNA, the CDR3 is TGTGCCAGCAGCCACGGACAGGGAAGCTCCTACGAGCAGTACTTC. Using reference TRBV14 and TRBJ2-7 for the parts outside the CDR3, the full variable domain is EAGVTQFPSHSVIEKGQTVTLRCDPISGHDNLYWYRRVMGKEIKFLLHFVKESKQDESGMPNNRFLAERTGGTYSTLKVQPAELEDSGVYFCASSHGQGSSYEQYFGPGTRLTVT.

This sequence joins TRBV7-2 and TRBJ2-7, with 11 positions matching TRBD1. The CDR3 has 16 residues. The ends lost 5 bases at V and 5 bases at J; junction bases unmatched: 11. Germline V gene lookup returns CDR1 SGHTA and CDR2 FQGNSA. The CDR3 DNA reads TGTGCCAGCAGCCCCACCTGGGACAGGGGGTGGAACGAGCAGTACTTC. It codes for CASSPTWDRGWNEQYF. Full variable domain (missing parts from reference TRBV7-2 and TRBJ2-7): GAGVSQSPSNKVTEKGKDVELRCDPISGHTALYWYRQSLGQGLEFLIYFQGNSAPDKSGLPSDRFSAERTGGSVSTLTIQRTQQEDSAVYLCASSPTWDRGWNEQYFGPGTRLTVT.

A single count supports this clone. V and J are TRBV7-6 and TRBJ2-1; 8 bases align to TRBD2. From germline, CDR1 is SGHVS and CDR2 FNYEAQ. The CDR3 extends over 14 amino acids. The ends lost 3 bases at V and 6 bases at J; junction bases unmatched: 4. In DNA form, the CDR3 reads TGTGCCAGCAGCTTGGGTAGCGGGATCAATGAGCAGTTCTTC. Protein product: CASSLGSGINEQFF.

The rearrangement links TRBV27 to TRBJ2-3; 13 bases fit TRBD2. This CDR3 region has 16 residues. V gave up 0 bases and J gave up 3 bases; unmatched junction bases: 0. Germline-derived CDR1 and CDR2 are MNHEY and SMNVEV (reference sequence). CDR3 DNA: TGTGCCAGCAGTTTATCGGGACTAGCGGGAACAGATACGCAGTATTTT. The encoded protein is CASSLSGLAGTDTQYF.

The V gene is TRBV5-1, the J gene TRBJ1-1; TRBD1 is a possible D gene (5 bases). Looked up from germline, CDR1 is SGHRS and CDR2 is YFSETQ. Trimming left V 4 bases short and J 0 bases short, with 13 bases between. CDR3 length equals 15 residues. The CDR3 region is CASSLTQGLNTEAFF. The CDR3 DNA follows: TGCGCCAGCAGCCTTACTCAGGGACTGAACACTGAAGCTTTCTTT.

CDR3 region: CASSHSRDRMNTEAFF. CDR3 coding DNA: TGCGCCAGCAGCCATAGCCGGGACAGGATGAACACTGAAGCTTTCTTT. The chain carries TRBV4-1 and TRBJ1-1; 8 nucleotides match TRBD1. The CDR3 is 16 amino acids. Trimming removed 3 bases from V and 0 bases from J; junction bases left unmatched: 6. In germline, CDR1 is MGHRA, CDR2 YSYEKL.

The V gene is TRBV7-8, the J gene TRBJ1-6; the D gene is possibly TRBD1 (5 bases). V was clipped by 3 bases and J by 0 bases, with 15 bases between them. CDR3 size: 18 residues. Looked up from germline, CDR1 is SGHVS and CDR2 is FQNEAQ. The CDR3 reads CASSFGIEDTSYNSPLHF. DNA of the CDR3: TGTGCCAGCAGCTTCGGGATTGAGGACACCTCCTATAATTCACCCCTCCACTTT.

The gene calls are TRBV7-8 and TRBJ1-3; 7 nucleotides match TRBD1. This CDR3 has 18 amino acids. V was pared by 1 base and J by 0 bases, with 9 bases of the junction left unmatched. CDR1 and CDR2 from the germline V gene are SGHVS and FQNEAQ. The CDR3 nucleotides read TGTGCCAGCAGCTTAGGGCCCGTAGGGGGCGGCTCTGGAAACACCATATATTTT. Its translation: CASSLGPVGGGSGNTIYF.

In regard to this clone: A single base separates this from a much larger clone, so it may be a read error. The V call is TRBV11-2, the J call TRBJ2-7; 7 nucleotides line up with TRBD1. The CDR3 extends over 14 amino acids. Germline CDR1 reads SGHAT; CDR2 reads FQNNGV. J was trimmed by 2 bases and V by 0 bases; bases with no gene match: 1. This CDR3 reads CASSLDQGAYEQYF. For the CDR3, the DNA is TGTGCCAGCAGCTTAGATCAGGGGGCCTACGAGCAGTACTTC.

With respect to this clone: This may be a read error, as it is one base from a much larger clone. This sample also contains other DNA sequences that code for the same CDR3. V and J are TRBV7-8 and TRBJ1-1; TRBD1 is a possible D gene (6 bases). This CDR3 contains 13 residues. Germline V gives CDR1 SGHVS, CDR2 FQNEAQ. Trimming left V 1 base short and J 5 bases short, with 8 bases between. This CDR3 is CASSLGGGTEAFF. DNA of the CDR3: TGTGCCAGCAGCTTAGGAGGGGGGACTGAAGCTTTCTTT.

Regarding this clone: In the same sample, other DNA sequences code for this CDR3. The chain is built from TRBV9 and TRBJ1-2, with D hard to call. CDR1 is SGDLS and CDR2 is YYNGEE in the germline V gene. V was cut by 0 bases and J by 8 bases, with 8 bases left in between. The CDR3 extends over 12 amino acids. The CDR3 here is CASSVDGGGYTF. CDR3 DNA: TGTGCCAGCAGCGTAGATGGCGGGGGCTACACCTTC.

The V gene is TRBV19, the J gene TRBJ2-7; TRBD2 matches 9 bases. Germline V gene data show CDR1 as LNHDA and CDR2 as SQIVND (reference sequence). The CDR3 loop spans 14 amino acids. V trimming: 1 base; J trimming: 7 bases; junction bases outside the gene matches: 5. CDR3 region: CASSIVAGGEEQYF. CDR3 bases: TGTGCCAGTAGTATAGTCGCGGGAGGGGAGGAGCAGTACTTC.

The rearrangement uses TRBV27 and TRBJ1-2, with TRBD1 as a possible D gene (5 bases). The CDR3 loop spans 14 amino acids. In germline, CDR1 is MNHEY, CDR2 SMNVEV (reference sequence). Trimming took 5 bases from V and 4 from J, leaving 14 bases between them. In DNA form, the CDR3 reads TGTGCCAGCAGTGGCGGGGCTCCCGTCTATGGCTACACCTTC. This encodes CASSGGAPVYGYTF.

V is TRBV30 and J is TRBJ2-1; TRBD2 agrees at 10 bases. The CDR3 spans 12 residues. From germline, CDR1 is GTSNPN and CDR2 SVGIG (reference sequence). V lost 2 bases to trimming and J lost 8 bases; unmatched junction nucleotides: 0. CDR3 sequence: CAWSLAGDEQFF. The CDR3 region has the DNA TGTGCCTGGAGTCTAGCGGGGGATGAGCAGTTCTTC.

The V gene is TRBV5-6, the J gene TRBJ2-3; 12 bases line up with TRBD1. The CDR3 has 15 residues. CDR1 and CDR2 from the germline V gene are SGHDT and YYEEEE. Trimming took 5 bases from V and 2 from J; bases not matched to a gene: 3. The CDR3 is CASRGQGAPTDTQYF. In nucleotides, the CDR3 is TGTGCCAGCAGGGGACAGGGGGCTCCCACAGATACGCAGTATTTT.

As for this clone: Other DNA sequences in the sample encode the same CDR3. The chain joins TRBV19 to TRBJ1-2, with 9 bases aligning to TRBD1. V was clipped by 1 base and J by 6 bases; unmatched bases: 0. This CDR3 is 13 amino acids long. The V gene's germline CDR1 is LNHDA and CDR2 SQIVND (reference sequence). The CDR3 DNA is TGTGCCAGTAGTATAGGGACAGGGGATGGCTACACCTTC. This gives the protein CASSIGTGDGYTF.